This TCR beta chain was captured in a study of cytomegalovirus exposure and HLA in healthy donors. PCR involved 60 Vbeta and 13 Jbeta primers. Authors' processing steps: It was a later analysis that counted approximately 81 million unique TCR beta chains, of which some 12 million were shared. Clones were read by immunoSEQ multiplex PCR, and TCRdb kept only the in-frame ones, dropping some. For V, J and clone size, that table is used; D and trimming come from the DNA. The table shows roughly 120,000 clones, with about 76% occurring only once. The receptor was derived from a woman in her sixties in good health and CMV-seropositive. The sequencing input was PBMCs.

CDR3 DNA sequence: TGTGCCTGGGAGACAGGGGGCTACTATGGCTACACCTTC. Protein sequence: CAWETGGYYGYTF. This chain connects TRBV30 to TRBJ1-2, with 10 positions matching TRBD1. V lost 5 bases and J lost 3; bases outside the gene matches: 3. Germline CDR1 and CDR2: GTSNPN and SVGIG (reference sequence). This CDR3 has 13 residues.